This is a list of T cell receptor beta chains from one sample in a study of cytomegalovirus exposure and HLA in healthy donors. TCRdb's table, derived via immunoSEQ multiplex PCR, lists solely in-frame clones and lacks some. The data contain approximately 130,000 clones, approximately 80% of them singletons. The sequenced sample consisted of PBMCs. The source is a female donor in good health and CMV-seropositive. Both conserved end residues are part of each CDR3. A D gene is named only where the DNA matches it firmly. The listing skips clone size in some rows; elsewhere it reads once, few, many or a size class.

J: TRBJ2-7
size: .
V: TRBV11-3
D: .
DNA: TGTGCCAGCAGCTTAGCCTACAGGGACGAGCAGTACTTC
CDR3: CASSLAYRDEQYF

J: TRBJ1-2
size: .
V: TRBV28
D: .
DNA: TGTGCCAGCAGTCCCGGAGGAGGGACTAACTATGGCTACACCTTC
CDR3: CASSPGGGTNYGYTF

J: TRBJ2-7
size: .
V: TRBV5-5
D: .
DNA: TGTGCCAGCAGGGACAGCGGGATCTACGAGCAGTACTTC
CDR3: CASRDSGIYEQYF

J: TRBJ2-5
size: .
V: TRBV6-6
D: .
DNA: TGTGCCAGCACCATTCAGGCAGGGTCGAATCAAGAGACCCAGTACTTC
CDR3: CASTIQAGSNQETQYF

J: TRBJ2-5
size: .
V: TRBV5-6
D: TRBD2
DNA: TGTGCCAGCAGCTCTGCTAGCGGGAGGGAACAAGAGACCCAGTACTTC
CDR3: CASSSASGREQETQYF

J: TRBJ1-1
size: .
V: TRBV19
D: .
DNA: TGTGCCACTAAACAGGGAGACCACACTGAAGCTTTCTTT
CDR3: CATKQGDHTEAFF

J: TRBJ2-7
size: .
V: TRBV28
D: .
DNA: TGTGCCAGCAGCCTACAGGGCCGCACCTACGAGCAGTACTTC
CDR3: CASSLQGRTYEQYF

J: TRBJ1-1
size: .
V: TRBV6-1
D: .
DNA: TGTGCCAGCAGTGAGTTTTCCGGGCCATCGGGGACTGAAGCTTTCTTT
CDR3: CASSEFSGPSGTEAFF

J: TRBJ2-2
size: .
V: TRBV9
D: .
DNA: TGTGCCAGCAGCGTAGGGGGCAGGGCGAACACCGGGGAGCTGTTTTTT
CDR3: CASSVGGRANTGELFF

J: TRBJ2-1
size: .
V: TRBV10-1
D: .
DNA: TGCGCCAGCAGTGACGGGAGCGGATACAATGAGCAGTTCTTC
CDR3: CASSDGSGYNEQFF

J: TRBJ2-7
size: once
V: TRBV19
D: .
DNA: TGTGCCAGTAGTATAGGCGGGTACGAGCAGTACTTC
CDR3: CASSIGGYEQYF

J: TRBJ1-2
size: once
V: TRBV19
D: .
DNA: TGTGCCAGTAGTATTTCATCCAGGGACTATGGCTACACCTTC
CDR3: CASSISSRDYGYTF

J: TRBJ2-5
size: .
V: TRBV5-1
D: .
DNA: TGCGCCAGCAGCTTGTTAGGGGATTCGGAGACCCAGTACTTC
CDR3: CASSLLGDSETQYF

J: TRBJ2-3
size: once
V: TRBV13
D: .
DNA: TGTGCCAGCAGCCTCCCTTCCGGGGGTGCAGATACGCAGTATTTT
CDR3: CASSLPSGGADTQYF

J: TRBJ1-3
size: .
V: TRBV6-1
D: .
DNA: TGTGCCAGCAAATGGGACATCGGAGGAAACACCATATATTTT
CDR3: CASKWDIGGNTIYF

J: TRBJ2-3
size: .
V: TRBV19
D: TRBD1
DNA: TGTGCCAGTAGTTCACGGGACAGGGGTGGAGATACGCAGTATTTT
CDR3: CASSSRDRGGDTQYF

J: TRBJ2-7
size: .
V: TRBV29-1
D: TRBD1
DNA: TGCAGCGTTCGGGGACAGGGAGGATACGAGCAGTACTTC
CDR3: CSVRGQGGYEQYF

J: TRBJ2-2
size: once
V: TRBV28
D: TRBD2
DNA: TGTGCCAGCAGTTACCGGACTAGCGGGAGTAACACCGGGGAGCTGTTTTTT
CDR3: CASSYRTSGSNTGELFF

J: TRBJ1-3
size: .
V: TRBV10-3
D: .
DNA: TGTGCCATCAGTGATCGGGGGACCCACTCTGGAAACACCATATATTTT
CDR3: CAISDRGTHSGNTIYF

J: TRBJ2-1
size: .
V: TRBV15
D: .
DNA: TGTGCCACCAGCAAGGACAGAGGCTCCTACAATGAGCAGTTCTTC
CDR3: CATSKDRGSYNEQFF

J: TRBJ2-7
size: .
V: TRBV6-1
D: TRBD2
DNA: TGTGCCAGCTATGAGCCAGCGGGGACCTACGAGCAGTACTTC
CDR3: CASYEPAGTYEQYF

J: TRBJ2-3
size: .
V: TRBV7-9
D: .
DNA: TGTGCCAGCAGCTTCGGGAGCACAGATACGCAGTATTTT
CDR3: CASSFGSTDTQYF

J: TRBJ1-2
size: once
V: TRBV7-8
D: .
DNA: TGTGCCAGCAGCTTAGCACCGAGGGCCACCATGGGAGGCTACACCTTC
CDR3: CASSLAPRATMGGYTF

J: TRBJ2-1
size: .
V: TRBV2
D: TRBD2
DNA: TGTGCCAGCAGACGACTAGCGGGAGCGGGTGACAATGAGCAGTTCTTC
CDR3: CASRRLAGAGDNEQFF

J: TRBJ1-2
size: .
V: TRBV19
D: TRBD1
DNA: TGTGCCAGTAGTGAACCGGGACAGTCCTATGGCTACACCTTC
CDR3: CASSEPGQSYGYTF

J: TRBJ2-6
size: .
V: TRBV7-9
D: TRBD2
DNA: TGTGCCAGCAGCTTCGGGACTAGCGGGAGATATGGGGCCAACGTCCTGACTTTC
CDR3: CASSFGTSGRYGANVLTF

J: TRBJ2-2
size: few
V: TRBV7-3
D: TRBD2
DNA: TGTGCCAGCAGCTCATCCGGGACTAGTGGTACCGGGGAGCTGTTTTTT
CDR3: CASSSSGTSGTGELFF

J: TRBJ1-2
size: .
V: TRBV9
D: TRBD1
DNA: TGTGCCAGCAGCGAGACAGGGACTGCCTATGGCTACACCTTC
CDR3: CASSETGTAYGYTF

J: TRBJ2-5
size: .
V: TRBV5-1
D: .
DNA: TGCGCCAGCAACTTAGGGGGGGGAGAGACCCAGTACTTC
CDR3: CASNLGGGETQYF

J: TRBJ2-2
size: .
V: TRBV27
D: .
DNA: TGTGCCAGCAGTTTCGGAGCTGTTACCGGGGAGCTGTTTTTT
CDR3: CASSFGAVTGELFF

J: TRBJ2-5
size: .
V: TRBV4-1
D: TRBD1
DNA: TGCGCCAGCAGCCAAGAAGGGACAGGGGGCGATGAGACCCAGTACTTC
CDR3: CASSQEGTGGDETQYF

J: TRBJ1-1
size: .
V: TRBV30
D: .
DNA: TGTGCCTGGAGGGACACTCGGTTTGAAGCTTTCTTT
CDR3: CAWRDTRFEAFF

J: TRBJ1-1
size: .
V: TRBV21-1
D: .
DNA: TGTGCCAGCTGGACCCATAAGGGGGACACTGAAGCTTTCTTT
CDR3: CASWTHKGDTEAFF

J: TRBJ2-2
size: .
V: TRBV7-3
D: TRBD1
DNA: TGTGCCAGCAGCTTACTACAGGGGAGCACCGGGGAGCTGTTTTTT
CDR3: CASSLLQGSTGELFF

J: TRBJ2-1
size: few
V: TRBV28
D: TRBD2
DNA: TGTGCCAGCAGTTTAGTCTTCGGTTGGGGACTAGCGGGGGGCCACAAATACAATGAGCAGTTCTTC
CDR3: CASSLVFGWGLAGGHKYNEQFF

J: TRBJ2-1
size: .
V: TRBV25-1
D: .
DNA: TGTGCCAGCAGTGAATTTTTCGGGAGCTCCTACAATGAGCAGTTCTTC
CDR3: CASSEFFGSSYNEQFF